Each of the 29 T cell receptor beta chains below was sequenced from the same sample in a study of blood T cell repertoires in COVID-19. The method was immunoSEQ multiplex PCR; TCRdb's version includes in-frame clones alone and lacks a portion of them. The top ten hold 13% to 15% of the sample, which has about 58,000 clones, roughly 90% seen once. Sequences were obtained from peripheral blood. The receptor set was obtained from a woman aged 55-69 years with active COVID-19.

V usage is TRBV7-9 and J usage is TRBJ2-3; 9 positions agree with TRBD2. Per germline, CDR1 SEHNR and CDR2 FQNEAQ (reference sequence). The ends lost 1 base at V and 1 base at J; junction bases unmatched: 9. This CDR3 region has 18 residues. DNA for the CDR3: TGTGCCAGCAGCTTAGAAGCGGGGGGCCCCCGACGCACAGATACGCAGTATTTT. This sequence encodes CASSLEAGGPRRTDTQYF. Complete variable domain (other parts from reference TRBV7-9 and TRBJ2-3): DTGVSQNPRHKITKRGQNVTFRCDPISEHNRLYWYRQTLGQGPEFLTYFQNEAQLEKSRLLSDRFSAERPKGSFSTLEIQRTEQGDSAMYLCASSLEAGGPRRTDTQYFGPGTRLTVL.

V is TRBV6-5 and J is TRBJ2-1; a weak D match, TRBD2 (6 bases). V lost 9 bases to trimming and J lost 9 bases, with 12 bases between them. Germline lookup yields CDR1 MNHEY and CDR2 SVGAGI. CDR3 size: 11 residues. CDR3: CASGTSFEQFF. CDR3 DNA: TGTGCCAGTGGAACTAGCTTTGAGCAGTTCTTC.

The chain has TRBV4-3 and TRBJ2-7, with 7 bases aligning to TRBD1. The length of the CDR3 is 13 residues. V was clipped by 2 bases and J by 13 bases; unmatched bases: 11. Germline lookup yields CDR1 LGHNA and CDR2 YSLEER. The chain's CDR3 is CASSQRTGRNPYF. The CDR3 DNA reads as TGCGCCAGCAGCCAACGGACAGGTCGGAACCCTTACTTC.

The CDR3 reads CASSYGTGTGELFF. DNA of the CDR3: TGTGCCAGCAGTTACGGGACAGGTACCGGGGAGCTGTTTTTT. The V and J genes are TRBV6-2 or TRBV6-3 and TRBJ2-2, with 8 bases aligning to TRBD1. The CDR3 consists of 14 residues. Germline V CDR1 and CDR2: MNHEY, SVGEGT. J was trimmed by 5 bases and V by 2 bases; bases with no gene match: 1.

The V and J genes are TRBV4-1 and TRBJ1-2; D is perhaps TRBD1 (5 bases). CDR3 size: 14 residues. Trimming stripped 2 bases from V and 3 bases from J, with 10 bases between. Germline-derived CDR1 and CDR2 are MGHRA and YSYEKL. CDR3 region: CASSQIVTDYGYTF. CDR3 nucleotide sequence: TGCGCCAGCAGCCAAATCGTGACAGACTATGGCTACACCTTC.

The CDR3 here is CASTLQGSDTQYF. The CDR3 DNA follows: TGTGCCAGCACCCTACAGGGGTCGGATACGCAGTATTTT. This chain joins TRBV28 and TRBJ2-3; 7 positions agree with TRBD1. CDR3 length equals 13 residues. The V gene end was trimmed by 7 bases and the J gene end by 6 bases; junction bases not matched to a gene: 7. Germline CDR1 and CDR2: MDHEN and SYDVKM.

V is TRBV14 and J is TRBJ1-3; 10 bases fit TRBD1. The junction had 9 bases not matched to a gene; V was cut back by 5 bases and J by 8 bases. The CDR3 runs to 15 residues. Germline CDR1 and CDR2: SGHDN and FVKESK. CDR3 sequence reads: CASSKTGTGVDTIYF. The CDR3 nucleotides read TGTGCCAGCAGCAAAACCGGGACAGGGGTGGACACCATATATTTT.

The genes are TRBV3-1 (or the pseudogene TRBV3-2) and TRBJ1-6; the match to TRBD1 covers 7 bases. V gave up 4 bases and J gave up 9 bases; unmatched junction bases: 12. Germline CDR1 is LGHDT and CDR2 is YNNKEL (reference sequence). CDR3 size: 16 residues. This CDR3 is CASSPRQGMGGSPLHF. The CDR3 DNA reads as TGTGCCAGCAGCCCCCGACAGGGAATGGGTGGTTCACCCCTCCACTTT.

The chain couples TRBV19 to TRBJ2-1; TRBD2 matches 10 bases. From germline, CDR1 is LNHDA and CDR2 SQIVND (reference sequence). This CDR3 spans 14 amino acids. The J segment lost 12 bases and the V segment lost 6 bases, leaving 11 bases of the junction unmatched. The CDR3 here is CASSPSGGPLVQFF. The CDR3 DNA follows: TGTGCCAGTAGCCCTAGCGGGGGCCCCCTGGTGCAGTTCTTC.

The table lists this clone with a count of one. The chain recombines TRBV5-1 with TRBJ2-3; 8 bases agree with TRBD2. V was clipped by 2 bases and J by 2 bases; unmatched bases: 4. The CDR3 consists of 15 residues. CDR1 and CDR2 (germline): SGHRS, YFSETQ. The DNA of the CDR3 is TGCGCCAGCAGCTTTGAGCGGGGGTCCACAGATACGCAGTATTTT. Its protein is CASSFERGSTDTQYF.

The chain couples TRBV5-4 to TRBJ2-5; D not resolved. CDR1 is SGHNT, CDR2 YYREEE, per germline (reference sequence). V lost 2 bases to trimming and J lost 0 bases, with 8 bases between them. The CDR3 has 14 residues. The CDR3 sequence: CASSFGQYQETQYF. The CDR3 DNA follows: TGTGCCAGCAGCTTTGGGCAGTACCAAGAGACCCAGTACTTC.

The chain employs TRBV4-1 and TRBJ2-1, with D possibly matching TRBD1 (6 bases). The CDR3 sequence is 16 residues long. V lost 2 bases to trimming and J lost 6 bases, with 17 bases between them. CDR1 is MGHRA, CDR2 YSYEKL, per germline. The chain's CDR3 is CASSQSPYREINEQFF. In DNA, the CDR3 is TGCGCCAGCAGCCAATCCCCGTACAGGGAGATCAATGAGCAGTTCTTC.

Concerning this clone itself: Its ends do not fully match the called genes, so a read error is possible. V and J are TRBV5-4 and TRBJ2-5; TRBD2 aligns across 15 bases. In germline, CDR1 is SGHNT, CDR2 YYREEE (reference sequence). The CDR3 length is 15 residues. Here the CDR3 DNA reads TGTGCCAGCAGCCCCTCGGGACTAGCGGGGGGCCCTTCGGACTTC. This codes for CASSPSGLAGGPSDF.

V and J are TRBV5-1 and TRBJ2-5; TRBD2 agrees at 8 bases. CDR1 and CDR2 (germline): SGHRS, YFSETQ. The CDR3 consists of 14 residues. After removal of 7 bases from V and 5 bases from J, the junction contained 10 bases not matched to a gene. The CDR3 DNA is TGCGCCAGCTCCCCCGGGGGGGCGAAGGAGACCCAGTACTTC. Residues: CASSPGGAKETQYF.

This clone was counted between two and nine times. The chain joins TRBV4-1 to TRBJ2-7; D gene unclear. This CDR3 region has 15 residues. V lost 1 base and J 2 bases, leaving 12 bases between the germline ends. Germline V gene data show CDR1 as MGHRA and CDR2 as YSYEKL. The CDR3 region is CASSQVASTPYEQYF. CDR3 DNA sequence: TGCGCCAGCAGCCAAGTGGCTTCCACCCCCTACGAGCAGTACTTC.

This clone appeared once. CDR3 amino acids: CASSLVGGYGYTF. The CDR3 DNA is TGTGCCAGCAGTTTAGTCGGTGGCTATGGCTACACCTTC. The rearrangement links TRBV6-5 to TRBJ1-2; D is unresolved. The CDR3 contains 13 residues. V was clipped by 4 bases and J by 4 bases, with 10 bases between them. Germline values: CDR1 MNHEY, CDR2 SVGAGI.

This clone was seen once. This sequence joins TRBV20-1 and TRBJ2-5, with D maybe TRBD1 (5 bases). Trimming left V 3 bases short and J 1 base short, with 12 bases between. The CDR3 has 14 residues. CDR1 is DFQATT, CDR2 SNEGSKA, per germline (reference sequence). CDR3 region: CSASRGARQETQYF. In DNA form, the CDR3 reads TGCAGTGCTAGTAGGGGCGCCCGCCAAGAGACCCAGTACTTC.

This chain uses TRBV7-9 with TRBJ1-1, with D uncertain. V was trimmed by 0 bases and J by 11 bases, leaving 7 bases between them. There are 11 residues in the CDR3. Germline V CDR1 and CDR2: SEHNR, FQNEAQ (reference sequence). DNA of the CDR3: TGTGCCAGCAGCTTAGCCAGGAAGGCTTTCTTT. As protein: CASSLARKAFF.

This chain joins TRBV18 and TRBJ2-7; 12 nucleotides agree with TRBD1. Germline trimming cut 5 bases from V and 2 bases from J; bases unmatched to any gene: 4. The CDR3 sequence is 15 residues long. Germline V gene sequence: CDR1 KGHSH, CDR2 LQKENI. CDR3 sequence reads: CASSSGQGAAYEQYF. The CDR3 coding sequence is TGTGCCAGCTCATCGGGACAGGGGGCCGCCTACGAGCAGTACTTC. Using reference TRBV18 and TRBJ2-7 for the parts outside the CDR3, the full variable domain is NAGVMQNPRHLVRRRGQEARLRCSPMKGHSHVYWYRQLPEEGLKFMVYLQKENIIDESGMPKERFSAEFPKEGPSILRIQQVVRGDSAAYFCASSSGQGAAYEQYFGPGTRLTVT.

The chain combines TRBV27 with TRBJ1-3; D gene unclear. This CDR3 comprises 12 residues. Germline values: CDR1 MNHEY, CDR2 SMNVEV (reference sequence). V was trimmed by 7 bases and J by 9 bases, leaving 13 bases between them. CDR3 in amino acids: CASMDLGGTIYF. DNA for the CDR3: TGTGCCAGCATGGACCTGGGAGGCACCATATATTTT.

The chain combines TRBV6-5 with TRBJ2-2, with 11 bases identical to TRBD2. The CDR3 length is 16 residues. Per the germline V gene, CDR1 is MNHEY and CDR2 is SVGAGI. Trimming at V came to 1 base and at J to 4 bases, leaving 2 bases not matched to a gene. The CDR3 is CASSYFSGGATGELFF. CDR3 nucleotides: TGTGCCAGCAGTTACTTTAGCGGGGGGGCCACCGGGGAGCTGTTTTTT.

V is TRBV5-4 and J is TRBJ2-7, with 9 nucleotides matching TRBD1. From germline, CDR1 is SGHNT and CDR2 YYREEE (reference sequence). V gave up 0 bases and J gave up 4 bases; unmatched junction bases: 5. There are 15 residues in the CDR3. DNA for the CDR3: TGTGCCAGCAGCTTGGTGGGGGGGACAGGGTACGAGCAGTACTTC. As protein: CASSLVGGTGYEQYF.

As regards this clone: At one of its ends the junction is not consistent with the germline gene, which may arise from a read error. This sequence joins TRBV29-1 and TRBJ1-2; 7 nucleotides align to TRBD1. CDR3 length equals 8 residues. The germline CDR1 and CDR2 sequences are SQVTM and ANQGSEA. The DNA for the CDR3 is TGCAGCGTGACCGGGACAGTTTTC. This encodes CSVTGTVF.

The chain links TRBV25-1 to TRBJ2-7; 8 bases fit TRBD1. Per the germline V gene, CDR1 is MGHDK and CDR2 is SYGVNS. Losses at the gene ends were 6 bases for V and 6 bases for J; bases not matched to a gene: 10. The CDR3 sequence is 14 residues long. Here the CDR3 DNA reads TGTGCCAGCAGCCAGAAAAGTACAGGGGGCGAGCAGTACTTC. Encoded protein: CASSQKSTGGEQYF.

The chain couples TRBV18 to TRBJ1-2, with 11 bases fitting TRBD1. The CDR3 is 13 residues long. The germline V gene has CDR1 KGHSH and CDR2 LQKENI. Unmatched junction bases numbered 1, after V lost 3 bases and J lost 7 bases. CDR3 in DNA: TGTGCCAGCTCACCGGACAGGGGGCTTGGCTACACCTTC. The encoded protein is CASSPDRGLGYTF.

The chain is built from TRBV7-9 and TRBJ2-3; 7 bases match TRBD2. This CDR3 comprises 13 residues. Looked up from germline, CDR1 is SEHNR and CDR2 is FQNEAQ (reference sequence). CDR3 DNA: TGTGGAGACCGGGCGGGGGTCACAGATACGCAGTATTTT. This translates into CGDRAGVTDTQYF.

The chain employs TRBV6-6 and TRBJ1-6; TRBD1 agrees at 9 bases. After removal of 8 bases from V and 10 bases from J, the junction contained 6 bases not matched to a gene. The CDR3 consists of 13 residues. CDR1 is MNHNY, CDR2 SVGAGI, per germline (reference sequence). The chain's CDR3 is CASQDRGGSPLHF. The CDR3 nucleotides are TGTGCCAGCCAGGACAGGGGTGGATCACCCCTCCACTTT.

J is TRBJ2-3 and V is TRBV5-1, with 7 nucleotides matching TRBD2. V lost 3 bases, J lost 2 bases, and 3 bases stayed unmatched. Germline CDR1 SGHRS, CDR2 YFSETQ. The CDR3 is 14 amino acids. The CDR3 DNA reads TGCGCCAGCAGCTCCGGGGGGTTCACAGATACGCAGTATTTT. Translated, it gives CASSSGGFTDTQYF. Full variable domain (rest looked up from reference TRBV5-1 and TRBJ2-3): KAGVTQTPRYLIKTRGQQVTLSCSPISGHRSVSWYQQTPGQGLQFLFEYFSETQRNKGNFPGRFSGRQFSNSRSEMNVSTLELGDSALYLCASSSGGFTDTQYFGPGTRLTVL.

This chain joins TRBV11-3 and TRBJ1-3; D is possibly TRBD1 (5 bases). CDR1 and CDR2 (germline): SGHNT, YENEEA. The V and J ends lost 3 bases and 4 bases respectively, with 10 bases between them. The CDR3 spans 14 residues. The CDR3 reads CASSLGGRGNTIYF. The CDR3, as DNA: TGTGCCAGCAGCTTGGGGGGAAGAGGAAACACCATATATTTT.